A selection of T cell receptor beta chains follows, all from one sample in a study of T cell repertoires in cytomegalovirus infection. Their cognate antigens are unknown. MiXCR, run by TCRdb on the reads, gives a single entry per CDR3 protein. The table includes about 60,000 distinct CDR3 sequences, around 33% detected once. Material: PBMCs, sequenced either directly or after in vitro stimulation (not recorded which). These receptors were obtained from a human donor in good health (CMV status not recorded). Some clones in this sample may be carry-over from other donors' samples. Each CDR3 is given with its conserved first and last residue. The D gene is left open where the match is weak. Only part of the rows carry a size: once, few, many, or a class if the clone is expanded.

d_gene	abundance	v_gene	j_gene	CDR3nt	CDR3aa
.	few	TRBV28	TRBJ1-2	TGTGCCAGCAGTTACGTTTGGGCGGCGGATGGCTACACCTTC	CASSYVWAADGYTF
TRBD2	.	TRBV5-1	TRBJ2-1	TGCGCCAGCAGCGCCGGGACTAGCGGGAAATACAATGAGCAGTTCTTC	CASSAGTSGKYNEQFF
.	.	TRBV20-1	TRBJ2-3	TGCAGTGCTCCGGGCACAGATACGCAGTATTTT	CSAPGTDTQYF
.	once	TRBV27	TRBJ1-5	TGTGCCAGCAGTTTCCCCTCGGGCGGGGTTCGGCCTAGCCTGTATAGCAATCAGCCCCAGCATTTT	CASSFPSGGVRPSLYSNQPQHF
TRBD2	few	TRBV6-1	TRBJ2-3	TGTGCCAGCTATAGCGGGAGAGGTTCAGATACGCAGTATTTT	CASYSGRGSDTQYF
.	many	TRBV20-1	TRBJ1-4	TGCAGTGCTCACGACAGTAATGAAAAACTGTTTTTT	CSAHDSNEKLFF
.	.	TRBV4-1	TRBJ2-1	TGCGCCAGCAGCCTTGCCGGGACCCCCCCCTACAATGAGCAGTTCTTC	CASSLAGTPPYNEQFF
.	.	TRBV20-1	TRBJ2-3	TGCAGTACCTCTGGGGTCAGCACAGATACGCAGTATTTT	CSTSGVSTDTQYF
.	.	TRBV6-8	TRBJ1-4	TGTGCCATCGGGGACCCAACTAATGAAAAACTGTTTTTT	CAIGDPTNEKLFF
.	.	TRBV28	TRBJ1-5	TGTGCCAGCAGTTTAAAACAGGGCGACCAGCCCCAGCATTTT	CASSLKQGDQPQHF
.	few	TRBV10-3	TRBJ2-5	TGTGCCATCAGTGAGAAAAGGGAGACCCAGTACTTC	CAISEKRETQYF
TRBD1	few	TRBV20-1	TRBJ1-1	TGCAGTGCTAGAGACCCGAGACAGGGGTACGGTGAGGCTGAAGCTTTCTTT	CSARDPRQGYGEAEAFF
.	few	TRBV5-4	TRBJ2-5	TGTGCCAGCAGCCCGCCTGGCCAAGAGACCCAGTACTTC	CASSPPGQETQYF
.	few	TRBV7-9	TRBJ2-5	TGTGCCAGCAGCCTCCGGGACTTCCAAGAGACCCAGTACTTC	CASSLRDFQETQYF
.	.	TRBV27	TRBJ2-7	TGTGCCAGCAAAGGAGTCACCCCCTACGAGCAGTACTTC	CASKGVTPYEQYF
TRBD1	once	TRBV7-2	TRBJ2-1	TGTGCCAGCAGCTTAGACAGGGGAGTGGATGAGCAGTTCTTC	CASSLDRGVDEQFF
.	few	TRBV7-9	TRBJ2-7	TGTGCCAGCAGCTTCGTACGCTACGAGCAGTACTTC	CASSFVRYEQYF
.	.	TRBV6-6	TRBJ1-6	TGTGCCAGCACCGACGGTGGCCCCGCTTCACCCCTCCACTTT	CASTDGGPASPLHF
.	.	TRBV27	TRBJ1-5	TGTGCCAGCAGACTTACAGGGCCCAGCAATCAGCCCCAGCATTTT	CASRLTGPSNQPQHF
.	few	TRBV6-6	TRBJ2-7	TGTGCCAGCCCTCCGGCCCCAGGGGTGTCCTACGAGCAGTACTTC	CASPPAPGVSYEQYF
TRBD2	many	TRBV7-2	TRBJ2-3	TGTGCCAGCAGCTTCGCGGGGGGCACAGATACGCAGTATTTT	CASSFAGGTDTQYF
.	many	TRBV12-3/TRBV12-4	TRBJ1-1	TGTGCCAGCAGTTTTAGCGCGGGGAACACTGAAGCTTTCTTT	CASSFSAGNTEAFF
.	.	TRBV12-3/TRBV12-4	TRBJ2-5	TGTGCCAGCAGCCCAACCGGGACGGCGGGGGAGACCCAGTACTTC	CASSPTGTAGETQYF
TRBD1	few	TRBV15	TRBJ2-7	TGTGCCACCAGCACAGGGACAGGGTACTACGAGCAGTACTTC	CATSTGTGYYEQYF
.	.	TRBV9	TRBJ2-2	TGTGCCAGCAGCGCCGAGCCCGTAGCCGGGGAGCTGTTTTTT	CASSAEPVAGELFF
.	few	TRBV28	TRBJ2-1	TGTGCCAGCAGGGGAGTGATGTCGGAGGCCGTAGGTGAGCAGTTCTTC	CASRGVMSEAVGEQFF
.	many	TRBV7-8	TRBJ1-5	TGTGCCAGCAGCCCAGGCCGCCGGAGAGGGATCAATCAGCCCCAGCATTTT	CASSPGRRRGINQPQHF
TRBD2	.	TRBV5-4	TRBJ2-1	TGTGCCAGCAGCTTGCTAGCGGGGGGGAAGAATGAGCAGTTCTTC	CASSLLAGGKNEQFF
.	.	TRBV7-2	TRBJ2-7	TGTGCCAGCAGCTTAGGGCCAGGCTCCTACGAGCAGTACTTC	CASSLGPGSYEQYF
.	.	TRBV2	TRBJ2-5	TGTGCCAGCAGGGGGGGCCAAGTGGGGACCCAGTACTTC	CASRGGQVGTQYF
TRBD1	few	TRBV12-3/TRBV12-4	TRBJ2-2	TGTGCCAGCAGACCGACAGGGGCGCTTACCGGGGAGCTGTTTTTT	CASRPTGALTGELFF
.	.	TRBV7-2	TRBJ2-2	TGTGCCAGCAGCTTACTCCCCAGGGCCATGGGCGGGGAGCTGTTTTTT	CASSLLPRAMGGELFF
.	.	TRBV28	TRBJ2-3	TGTGCCAGCTGGTCTAGCCCCGGGCCGAGGAGGGGGCAGTATTTT	CASWSSPGPRRGQYF
TRBD1	few	TRBV4-3	TRBJ1-2	TGCGCCAGCAGCCTCCTTGGGACAGGACTTGGCTACACCTTC	CASSLLGTGLGYTF
TRBD2	.	TRBV4-3	TRBJ2-1	TGCGCCAGCAGCCAAGGTTCCGGGACTAGCTACAATGAGCAGTTCTTC	CASSQGSGTSYNEQFF
TRBD1	few	TRBV27	TRBJ1-5	TGTGCCAGCAGTTGGACAGGTGAGGGCAATCAGCCCCAGCATTTT	CASSWTGEGNQPQHF
TRBD1	.	TRBV28	TRBJ1-5	TGTGCCAGCAGAAACGCAGGGGGCGGTCAGCCCCAGCATTTT	CASRNAGGGQPQHF
.	.	TRBV18	TRBJ2-3	TGTGCCAGCTCACCACCGGGTAGCACAGATACGCAGTATTTT	CASSPPGSTDTQYF
.	few	TRBV4-3	TRBJ1-1	TGCGCCAGCAGCCAAGATCGCCAAACTTATCAAGCTTTCTTT	CASSQDRQTYQAFF
.	few	TRBV5-4	TRBJ2-3	TGTGCCAGCAGCTCATGGGAACAGGGAGCAGATACGCAGTATTTT	CASSSWEQGADTQYF
.	.	TRBV7-8	TRBJ2-2	TGTGCCAGCAGCTCCAGGGAGGAGAACACCGGGGAGCTGTTTTTT	CASSSREENTGELFF
.	.	TRBV5-3	TRBJ1-2	TGTGCCAGAAGCTTTCTTCGGGGGCCCGCTAAAGGCTACACCTTC	CARSFLRGPAKGYTF
TRBD1	.	TRBV7-2	TRBJ1-2	TGTGCCAGCAGCTTAGGGACAGGGGCTAACTATGGCTACACCTTC	CASSLGTGANYGYTF